The 7 T cell receptor beta chains presented below share a single source sample, sequenced in a study of cytomegalovirus exposure and HLA in healthy donors. The PCR contained 60 Vbeta and 13 Jbeta primers. Clones were read by immunoSEQ multiplex PCR, and TCRdb kept only the in-frame ones, dropping some. The table records 150,000 to 200,000 clones, roughly 77% of them present only once. Source material: PBMCs. Receptors were obtained from a woman aged 40 to 50 in good health and CMV-seropositive.

The gene calls are TRBV30 and TRBJ2-7, with TRBD2 matching over 8 bases. The CDR3 spans 15 residues. V lost 0 bases, J lost 3 bases, and 7 bases stayed unmatched. CDR1 and CDR2 from the germline V gene are GTSNPN and SVGIG (reference sequence). Here the CDR3 DNA reads TGTGCCTGGAGTGTCGGAGCGGGGGTAAACTACGAGCAGTACTTC. Residues: CAWSVGAGVNYEQYF.

This chain links TRBV11-3 with TRBJ1-5; 7 positions agree with TRBD1. This CDR3 contains 17 residues. Germline CDR1 reads SGHNT; CDR2 reads YENEEA. Unmatched junction bases numbered 12, after V lost 2 bases and J lost 5 bases. CDR3 protein: CASSLYRDSLPDQPQHF. The CDR3 DNA sequence: TGTGCCAGCAGCTTATACCGGGACAGCCTACCCGATCAGCCCCAGCATTTT.

The rearrangement joins TRBV7-9 to TRBJ2-3; D gene unclear. Germline V gene lookup returns CDR1 SEHNR and CDR2 FQNEAQ (reference sequence). V shed 1 base and J shed 3 bases, with 8 bases lying between them. The length of the CDR3 is 14 residues. CDR3 residues: CASSLDGFTDTQYF. The CDR3 coding sequence is TGTGCCAGCAGCTTAGACGGTTTTACAGATACGCAGTATTTT.

The J gene is TRBJ2-7, the V gene TRBV10-3; 8 positions agree with TRBD1. The CDR3 extends over 12 amino acids. CDR1 and CDR2 (germline): ENHRY, SYGVKD. CDR3 DNA: TGTGCTTCCTGGACAGGGAATTACGAGCAGTACTTC. Translating gives CASWTGNYEQYF.

This clone turned up a few times. The chain uses TRBV5-4 and TRBJ1-3, with D hard to call. From germline, CDR1 is SGHNT and CDR2 YYREEE (reference sequence). CDR3 length equals 15 residues. Trimming took off 0 bases at V and 0 bases at J, with 7 bases between the two ends. CDR3 region: CASSLGANSGNTIYF. CDR3 coding DNA: TGTGCCAGCAGCTTGGGGGCGAACTCTGGAAACACCATATATTTT.

The chain couples TRBV6-4 to TRBJ2-6, with D hard to call. In germline, CDR1 is MRHNA, CDR2 SNTAGT. The CDR3 is made up of 14 amino acids. V was shortened by 7 bases and J by 3 bases, with 10 bases between the two germline ends. The CDR3 spells CASTQKNGANVLTF. The CDR3 DNA follows: TGTGCCAGCACCCAAAAAAATGGGGCCAACGTCCTGACTTTC.

This clone was detected once. The chain links TRBV6-1 to TRBJ1-2; D unclear. Deletions cut 5 bases from V and 7 bases from J, with 14 bases between. Germline assignment: CDR1 MNHNS and CDR2 SASEGT. CDR3 length: 13 residues. This chain's CDR3 is CASSPLRASGYTF. As DNA, the CDR3 is TGTGCCAGCAGTCCCCTGAGGGCCAGTGGCTACACCTTC.